Shown below are 13 T cell receptor beta chains from a single sample sequenced in a study of T cell responses to AZD1222 COVID-19 vaccine. Profiled with immunoSEQ multiplex PCR; TCRdb holds only in-frame clones, not every one. The profile shows 100,000 to 150,000 clones, 75% to 95% of them singletons. This specimen consisted of peripheral blood, obtained on day 0 of AZD1222 vaccination. Receptor source: an adult in good health.

This clone has only one observation. The V gene is TRBV5-8, the J gene TRBJ1-5; 10 nucleotides agree with TRBD1. The length of the CDR3 is 17 residues. Germline values: CDR1 SGHTS, CDR2 YDEGEE. With V trimmed by 4 bases and J by 2 bases, 9 bases remained unmatched. CDR3 sequence: CASSATGGVGGNQPQHF. CDR3 bases: TGTGCCAGCAGCGCGACAGGGGGCGTTGGAGGCAATCAGCCCCAGCATTTT.

The chain links TRBV14 to TRBJ2-7; no reliable D call. V was pared by 4 bases and J by 2 bases, with 15 bases between. The germline V gene has CDR1 SGHDN and CDR2 FVKESK. The CDR3 spans 15 residues. CDR3 nucleotides: TGTGCCAGCAGCCCCGGAGTAGCCGAGCCCTACGAGCAGTACTTC. Translating it yields CASSPGVAEPYEQYF.

The CDR3 DNA is TGCAGCGTGGCTGACACGAGCACAGATACGCAGTATTTT. Translated: CSVADTSTDTQYF. V usage is TRBV29-1 and J usage is TRBJ2-3, with D uncertain. Germline V CDR1 and CDR2: SQVTM, ANQGSEA. Deletions cut 6 bases from V and 0 bases from J, with 10 bases between. The CDR3 is made up of 13 amino acids.

V and J are TRBV28 and TRBJ2-7; no clear D gene. Germline V lookup: CDR1 MDHEN, CDR2 SYDVKM. V dropped 1 base and J dropped 7 bases, with 5 bases sitting between them. There are 11 residues in the CDR3. The CDR3 reads CASSLSFEQYF. The CDR3 coding sequence is TGTGCCAGCAGTTTATCCTTTGAGCAGTACTTC.

This chain joins TRBV11-2 and TRBJ2-7; no definite D call. Germline V gene sequence: CDR1 SGHAT, CDR2 FQNNGV. V lost 2 bases, J lost 0 bases, and 11 bases lay in between. The CDR3 runs 15 residues. CDR3 sequence: CASSLFGAASYEQYF. In DNA form, the CDR3 reads TGTGCCAGCAGCTTATTTGGAGCCGCCTCCTACGAGCAGTACTTC.

The rearrangement links TRBV7-9 to TRBJ1-4; D unresolved. This CDR3 has 14 residues. Germline-derived CDR1 and CDR2 are SEHNR and FQNEAQ (reference sequence). The V gene lost 2 bases and the J gene lost 8 bases, with 12 bases spanning the gap. CDR3 in DNA: TGTGCCAGCAGCTTAATGTGGGATTACGAAAAACTGTTTTTT. Translated: CASSLMWDYEKLFF.

This chain uses TRBV19 with TRBJ1-5; a weak D match, TRBD1 (6 bases). The germline gives CDR1 LNHDA, CDR2 SQIVND (reference sequence). This CDR3 comprises 16 residues. V was shortened by 4 bases and J by 0 bases, with 13 bases between the two germline ends. The CDR3 protein is CASSTLTGTSNQPQHF. Written as DNA, the CDR3 is TGTGCCAGTAGTACCCTCACAGGGACTAGCAATCAGCCCCAGCATTTT. Looking up the rest from reference TRBV19 and TRBJ1-5 gives the full variable domain: DGGITQSPKYLFRKEGQNVTLSCEQNLNHDAMYWYRQDPGQGLRLIYYSQIVNDFQKGDIAEGYSVSREKKESFPLTVTSAQKNPTAFYLCASSTLTGTSNQPQHFGDGTRLSIL.

This clone was observed a single time. The chain combines TRBV7-2 with TRBJ1-2, with D possibly TRBD1 on 6 matching bases. This CDR3 spans 15 amino acids. CDR1 is SGHTA, CDR2 FQGNSA, per germline. The ends were cut back, 6 bases at V and 0 bases at J, with 14 bases in the middle. CDR3 nucleotides: TGTGCCAGCAGGGAGAGGACAGTCGCTAACTATGGCTACACCTTC. Amino acid sequence: CASRERTVANYGYTF. Drawing the rest from reference TRBV7-2 and TRBJ1-2, the complete variable domain is GAGVSQSPSNKVTEKGKDVELRCDPISGHTALYWYRQSLGQGLEFLIYFQGNSAPDKSGLPSDRFSAERTGGSVSTLTIQRTQQEDSAVYLCASRERTVANYGYTFGSGTRLTVV.

This clone was picked up one time. The chain carries TRBV19 and TRBJ1-5; D might be TRBD1 (5 bases). CDR1 is LNHDA, CDR2 SQIVND, per germline (reference sequence). V lost 3 bases and J 6 bases, leaving 15 bases between the germline ends. The CDR3 length is 15 residues. CDR3 region: CASSIAGEGFQPQHF. The CDR3 nucleotides read TGTGCCAGTAGTATTGCGGGGGAAGGGTTTCAGCCCCAGCATTTT.

V usage is TRBV3-1 (or the pseudogene TRBV3-2) and J usage is TRBJ2-2; possibly TRBD1 for D (6 bases). Looked up from germline, CDR1 is LGHDT and CDR2 is YNNKEL (reference sequence). The CDR3 sequence is 20 residues long. V was shortened by 1 base and J by 1 base, with 22 bases between the two germline ends. CDR3 nucleotides: TGTGCCAGCAGCCAAGGGATTCCCACAGGGATAGGAATGAACACCGGGGAGCTGTTTTTT. Translation: CASSQGIPTGIGMNTGELFF.

The rearrangement joins TRBV2 to TRBJ1-2; D is possibly TRBD1 (6 bases). Germline V gene sequence: CDR1 SNHLY, CDR2 FYNNEI. V gave up 6 bases and J gave up 0 bases, with 11 bases separating them. This CDR3 has 14 amino acids. CDR3 nucleotide sequence: TGTGCCAGCAGCCAGGACAGTACTAACTATGGCTACACCTTC. Translating it yields CASSQDSTNYGYTF.

The chain is built from TRBV18 and TRBJ1-2; 8 bases fit TRBD1. V was clipped by 3 bases and J by 8 bases; unmatched bases: 8. Germline V CDR1 and CDR2: KGHSH, LQKENI. The CDR3 consists of 14 residues. The CDR3 DNA reads TGTGCCAGCTCACCCACAGGGGGTCGGAGCGGCTACACCTTC. This encodes CASSPTGGRSGYTF.

This chain joins TRBV7-3 and TRBJ1-1; TRBD1 matches 9 bases. J was trimmed by 0 bases and V by 1 base; bases with no gene match: 12. The CDR3 spans 19 residues. Germline CDR1 SGHTA, CDR2 FQGTGA. CDR3 loop: CASSLSISGTGIMNTEAFF. The CDR3 DNA sequence: TGTGCCAGCAGCTTAAGTATTTCCGGGACAGGGATTATGAACACTGAAGCTTTCTTT.